These 2 T cell receptor beta chains were all obtained from the same sample, sequenced in a study of CD8+CD57+ T cells in acquired aplastic anemia (dated by TCRdb to between 2017 and 2018). Patients chosen for sequencing had shown expansion of CD8+CD57+ cells by flow cytometry. Sequencing used an Illumina HiSeq 2000. Profiling of TCR beta VDJ combinations and CDR3 sequences used genomic DNA as the template. TCRdb trimmed public reads at Q25 via fastp, called clones via MiXCR and kept in-frame beta chains. Rows merge per CDR3 protein into single entries with the most common DNA and genes. Here the sample has 150,000 to 200,000 distinct CDR3 sequences; around 43% occur a single time. Roughly 2.9% of the sample comes from the top ten. Sequencing used sorted CD4+, CD8+, or CD8+CD57+ T cells (not recorded which) from PBMCs. Receptor source: a human donor with aplastic anemia.

Ten or more counts support this clonotype. The J gene is TRBJ1-3, the V gene TRBV4-3; weak D call: TRBD1 (6 bases). Germline CDR1 reads LGHNA; CDR2 reads YSLEER. The V end lost 5 bases, the J end lost 2 bases, and 10 bases lay between the germline ends. The length of the CDR3 is 14 residues. CDR3 bases: TGCGCCAGCAGCAAATCAGGGGCTGGAAACACCATATATTTT. It codes for CASSKSGAGNTIYF.

This clonotype was picked up a small number of times. The chain couples TRBV24-1 to TRBJ2-7; TRBD1 is a possible D gene (6 bases). CDR3 size: 14 residues. Deletions cut 6 bases from V and 2 bases from J, with 13 bases between. Germline loops: CDR1 KGHDR, CDR2 SFDVKD. DNA of the CDR3: TGTGCCACCAGTTCAAGCGACAGGACCTACGAGCAGTACTTC. It specifies CATSSSDRTYEQYF.